One sample yielded the 27 T cell receptor beta chains listed below, sequenced in a study of blood T cells in healthy people across ages (dated by TCRdb to the mid-2010s). The protocol used for the library was 5' RACE. The run used an Illumina HiSeq 2500. The second PCR ran for roughly 7 to 12 cycles and used a J-beta primer mix along with a sample-barcoded 5' primer. The public sequencing data were trimmed at Q25 with fastp and processed into clonotypes with MiXCR by TCRdb, which kept only in-frame beta chains. Rows matching on CDR3 protein sequence are summarized as one entry with the most common DNA and genes. For this sample the table gives 870,000 or so distinct CDR3 sequences, of which 29% were detected only once. Approximately 15% of the sample belongs to the ten largest clones. Sequencing was performed on blood. Receptor source: an elderly woman in good health.

This rearrangement joins TRBV12-3 or TRBV12-4 to TRBJ2-1, with TRBD2 matching over 8 bases. This CDR3 is 17 amino acids long. Trimming removed 4 bases from V and 4 bases from J; junction bases left unmatched: 12. Written as DNA, the CDR3 is TGTGCCAGCAGTTCAACCTCCGGGACTAGACGTTACAATGAGCAGTTCTTC. It codes for CASSSTSGTRRYNEQFF.

Ten or more counts support this clonotype. V usage is TRBV7-6 and J usage is TRBJ2-1; 9 bases agree with TRBD2. CDR1 is SGHVS and CDR2 is FNYEAQ in the germline V gene. This CDR3 has 16 residues. The V gene end was trimmed by 2 bases and the J gene end by 2 bases; junction bases not matched to a gene: 4. CDR3 protein: CASSLQGGGAYNEQFF. The CDR3 coding sequence is TGTGCCAGCAGCTTACAGGGCGGGGGGGCCTACAATGAGCAGTTCTTC.

The chain joins TRBV28 to TRBJ2-2, with D possibly matching TRBD1 (6 bases). Germline V lookup: CDR1 MDHEN, CDR2 SYDVKM. The V end lost 3 bases, the J end lost 4 bases, and 18 bases lay between the germline ends. This CDR3 has 17 amino acids. CDR3 residues: CASSFPLTGTGTGELFF. The CDR3 region has the DNA TGTGCCAGCAGTTTCCCTCTAACAGGGACGGGCACCGGGGAGCTGTTTTTT.

The rearrangement joins TRBV6-1 to TRBJ2-3; 11 positions match TRBD1. J gave up 4 bases and V 4 bases, and 7 bases lay outside the gene matches. This CDR3 contains 16 residues. Germline V gene sequence: CDR1 MNHNS, CDR2 SASEGT. The CDR3 DNA is TGTGCCAGCAGTGGATTGGACAGGGGGCGTGCAGATACGCAGTATTTT. Amino acid sequence: CASSGLDRGRADTQYF.

Details on this clonotype: At one end the junction does not follow the germline gene, possibly because of a read error. The chain couples TRBV20-1 to TRBJ2-3; tentative D call: TRBD1 (6 bases). Germline loops: CDR1 DFQATT, CDR2 SNEGSKA (reference sequence). CDR3 length: 15 amino acids. CDR3 sequence: CSASELGGFTGTQYF. For the CDR3, the DNA is TGCAGTGCTAGTGAGCTAGGGGGTTTCACAGGTACGCAGTATTTT.

This chain joins TRBV6-2 or TRBV6-3 and TRBJ1-1; D remains ambiguous. The CDR3 is 13 residues long. Trimming shortened V by 11 bases and J by 3 bases, and 16 bases separated the two germline ends. Germline CDR1 and CDR2: MNHEY and SVGEGT. The CDR3 loop reads CASTNGGYTEAFF. As DNA, the CDR3 is TGTGCCTCAACTAACGGCGGGTACACTGAAGCTTTCTTT.

This clonotype was counted ten times or more. The chain recombines TRBV9 with TRBJ2-5; D perhaps matches TRBD1 (6 bases). The CDR3 contains 13 residues. The V gene lost 5 bases and the J gene lost 0 bases, with 8 bases spanning the gap. Germline loops: CDR1 SGDLS, CDR2 YYNGEE. The DNA of the CDR3 is TGTGCCAGCAGTGGGACAAACCAAGAGACCCAGTACTTC. Its protein is CASSGTNQETQYF. The whole variable domain, filled in from reference TRBV9 and TRBJ2-5, reads DSGVTQTPKHLITATGQRVTLRCSPRSGDLSVYWYQQSLDQGLQFLIQYYNGEERAKGNILERFSAQQFPDLHSELNLSSLELGDSALYFCASSGTNQETQYFGPGTRLLVL.

There are many counts of this clonotype. This chain uses TRBV7-9 with TRBJ2-1, with D tentatively TRBD1 (5 bases). This CDR3 is built from 14 residues. V was cut by 0 bases and J by 7 bases, with 10 bases left in between. CDR1 and CDR2 from the germline V gene are SEHNR and FQNEAQ (reference sequence). The CDR3 DNA follows: TGTGCCAGCAGCTTAGCGCAGGGAAGTAATGAGCAGTTCTTC. It yields the protein CASSLAQGSNEQFF.

This clonotype was found many times. This chain connects TRBV6-6 to TRBJ2-7; D perhaps matches TRBD1 (6 bases). CDR3 length equals 15 residues. The V end lost 6 bases, the J end lost 0 bases, and 15 bases lay between the germline ends. CDR1 is MNHNY and CDR2 is SVGAGI in the germline V gene (reference sequence). The CDR3, as DNA: TGTGCCAGCAGCTTTGACAGGCCCCGCTCCTACGAGCAGTACTTC. Translation gives CASSFDRPRSYEQYF.

The gene calls are TRBV24-1 and TRBJ2-2, with D possibly matching TRBD1 (6 bases). Germline loops: CDR1 KGHDR, CDR2 SFDVKD. The CDR3 sequence is 13 residues long. V gave up 9 bases and J gave up 0 bases, with 7 bases separating them. CDR3 region: CATGQTNTGELFF. For the CDR3, the DNA is TGTGCCACCGGACAGACGAACACCGGGGAGCTGTTTTTT.

At least ten counts were recorded for this clonotype. V gene TRBV4-3 combines with J gene TRBJ2-3, with 10 bases aligning to TRBD1. The CDR3 loop spans 15 amino acids. CDR1 and CDR2 from the germline V gene are LGHNA and YSLEER. J gave up 4 bases and V 2 bases, and 3 bases lay outside the gene matches. CDR3 region: CASSQLGQGADTQYF. CDR3 coding DNA: TGCGCCAGCAGCCAACTAGGACAGGGGGCAGATACGCAGTATTTT.

This clonotype was recorded many times. The chain couples TRBV9 to TRBJ2-1; D is uncertain. The CDR3 consists of 13 residues. V was cut by 0 bases and J by 5 bases, with 6 bases left in between. Looked up from germline, CDR1 is SGDLS and CDR2 is YYNGEE. Here the CDR3 DNA reads TGTGCCAGCAGCGTAGAACCCAACAATGAGCAGTTCTTC. Translating it yields CASSVEPNNEQFF.

There are many counts of this clonotype. The V call is TRBV4-1, the J call TRBJ2-1; 14 bases map to TRBD2. CDR3 length: 20 residues. Germline V lookup: CDR1 MGHRA, CDR2 YSYEKL. J was trimmed by 6 bases and V by 7 bases; bases with no gene match: 20. CDR3 residues: CASTLGRLAGGQGPFNEQFF. CDR3 sequence (DNA): TGCGCCAGCACGCTGGGTCGACTAGCGGGGGGGCAAGGACCTTTCAATGAGCAGTTCTTC.

The sample holds many counts of this clonotype. The chain carries TRBV6-6 and TRBJ1-2; D perhaps matches TRBD1 (6 bases). CDR3 length: 14 amino acids. The V gene's germline CDR1 is MNHNY and CDR2 SVGAGI (reference sequence). The ends were cut back, 4 bases at V and 8 bases at J, with 17 bases in the middle. The CDR3: CASSSRTARGGYTF. The CDR3 DNA follows: TGTGCCAGCAGTTCCCGGACAGCTCGTGGAGGCTACACCTTC.

This clonotype was recorded at least ten times. The chain joins TRBV5-1 to TRBJ1-2; maybe TRBD1 (5 bases). The V gene lost 2 bases and the J gene lost 1 base, with 12 bases spanning the gap. CDR1 is SGHRS, CDR2 YFSETQ, per germline. This CDR3 spans 15 amino acids. The CDR3 is CASSLSVGGNYGYTF. The CDR3 DNA follows: TGCGCCAGCAGCTTATCTGTTGGGGGTAACTATGGCTACACCTTC.

This sequence joins TRBV30 and TRBJ1-1; D may be TRBD1 (6 bases). V was trimmed by 4 bases and J by 8 bases, leaving 14 bases between them. The CDR3 covers 12 residues. The V gene's germline CDR1 is GTSNPN and CDR2 SVGIG (reference sequence). The CDR3 loop reads CAWKRRTVEAFF. The CDR3 bases are TGTGCCTGGAAAAGAAGGACAGTCGAAGCTTTCTTT.

This clonotype was seen a handful of times. V and J are TRBV20-1 and TRBJ2-5; 7 bases are shared with TRBD1. Germline CDR1 and CDR2: DFQATT and SNEGSKA (reference sequence). This CDR3 region has 14 residues. J was trimmed by 1 base and V by 6 bases; bases with no gene match: 8. CDR3 sequence (DNA): TGCAGTGCCCCAGACAGGGTGGTCCAAGAGACCCAGTACTTC. This translates into CSAPDRVVQETQYF.

Comments on this clonotype: A read error may be the cause here, since a much bigger clone is one base away. This chain joins TRBV7-7 and TRBJ2-5; 9 nucleotides agree with TRBD1. The J call may be faulty, since TRBJ2-1 better matches the DNA end. The CDR3 runs to 15 residues. From germline, CDR1 is SSHAT and CDR2 FNYEAQ (reference sequence). In DNA form, the CDR3 reads TGTGCCAGCAGCCCTGGGACAGGGAACCAAGAGACCCAGTTCTTC. Its protein is CASSPGTGNQETQFF.

The table lists this clonotype with many counts. The V call is TRBV11-1, the J call TRBJ2-5; 7 bases line up with TRBD1. V gave up 6 bases and J gave up 5 bases; unmatched junction bases: 9. This CDR3 region has 14 residues. CDR1 is SGHAT, CDR2 FQDESV, per germline (reference sequence). The chain's CDR3 is CASRRTGDRETQYF. CDR3 coding DNA: TGTGCCAGCAGGCGTACAGGGGATAGGGAGACCCAGTACTTC.

In this sample, this clonotype turned up many times. This chain uses TRBV20-1 with TRBJ1-2, with D possibly matching TRBD1 (5 bases). The germline gives CDR1 DFQATT, CDR2 SNEGSKA (reference sequence). Trimming pared 4 bases from V and 5 bases from J, leaving 11 bases between. The CDR3 loop spans 12 amino acids. CDR3 DNA sequence: TGCAGTGCTACCGGGACTTCTTATGGCTACACCTTC. This codes for CSATGTSYGYTF.

Written as DNA, the CDR3 is TGTGCCAGCCGGGGGGCAACCGGGGAGCTGTTTTTT. This sequence encodes CASRGATGELFF. J is TRBJ2-2 and V is TRBV14, with D perhaps matching TRBD2 (7 bases). The CDR3 covers 12 residues. The V and J ends lost 8 bases and 5 bases respectively, with 9 bases between them. The germline V gene encodes CDR1 SGHDN and CDR2 FVKESK.

V and J are TRBV7-2 and TRBJ2-5; 7 bases align to TRBD2. This CDR3 is 14 amino acids long. The germline CDR1 and CDR2 sequences are SGHTA and FQGNSA. V was pared by 5 bases and J by 5 bases, with 8 bases of the junction left unmatched. The CDR3 DNA sequence: TGTGCCAGCAGCACTACGGGAGGTTACGAGACCCAGTACTTC. Its protein is CASSTTGGYETQYF.

This clonotype turned up a few times. The rearrangement links TRBV28 to TRBJ2-5; D may correspond to TRBD1 or TRBD2 (5 bases each). CDR3 length: 15 residues. CDR1 is MDHEN and CDR2 is SYDVKM in the germline V gene. The V end was cut by 10 bases, the J end by 2 bases, with 20 bases between. The CDR3 bases are TGTGCCACCCGAATCCCCGGGACGGTTCAAGAGACCCAGTACTTC. Translation: CATRIPGTVQETQYF.

The chain couples TRBV2 to TRBJ1-5; TRBD1 matches 7 bases. Germline loops: CDR1 SNHLY, CDR2 FYNNEI. J was trimmed by 3 bases and V by 7 bases; bases with no gene match: 6. The CDR3 covers 14 residues. In DNA, the CDR3 is TGTGCCAGCACCTCCGGGACAGTCAATCAGCCCCAGCATTTT. Protein product: CASTSGTVNQPQHF.

The genes are TRBV7-2 and TRBJ2-7; 10 bases agree with TRBD1. Trimming removed 0 bases from V and 1 base from J; junction bases left unmatched: 3. The CDR3 runs to 16 residues. Germline values: CDR1 SGHTA, CDR2 FQGNSA. CDR3 sequence (DNA): TGTGCCAGCAGCTTAGCTGGGACAGGGGTGTCCTACGAGCAGTACTTC. This translates into CASSLAGTGVSYEQYF.

This clonotype was detected only a few times. The chain employs TRBV20-1 and TRBJ2-2; a weak D match, TRBD2 (5 bases). Germline values: CDR1 DFQATT, CDR2 SNEGSKA (reference sequence). V was pared by 6 bases and J by 6 bases, with 14 bases between. The CDR3 is 13 residues long. CDR3: CSATGYSPGELFF. The CDR3, as DNA: TGCAGTGCGACGGGGTACTCACCCGGGGAGCTGTTTTTT.

The V call is TRBV12-3 or TRBV12-4, the J call TRBJ1-4; tentatively, D is TRBD1 (6 bases). The germline V and J ends were trimmed by 4 bases and 8 bases, with 8 bases remaining between them. The CDR3 has 12 residues. The CDR3 loop is CASSWGREKLFF. The CDR3 DNA is TGTGCCAGCAGTTGGGGGCGGGAAAAACTGTTTTTT.